The text below deals with one T cell receptor beta chain. Its antigen is currently unknown. The source of the sample is a study of T cell responses to AZD1222 COVID-19 vaccine. The study, taken as a whole, reports: Donors skewed white British and female; clonal diversity was possibly underestimated. Breadth and depth of Spike-specific TCRs rose after two AZD1222 doses. Nearly half of the spike-specific TCRs reportedly recognize variant regions that carry no mutations. Vaccine-associated CD4 TCRs spanned spike, dominant at 160-218 and 743-854.

Here immunoSEQ multiplex PCR was the method, and the copy in TCRdb shows in-frame clones only, minus some. The sample carries around 110,000 clones, approximately 83% recorded once. Germline-derived CDR1 and CDR2 are MNHEY and SVGAGI. The V end lost 4 bases, the J end lost 7 bases, and 16 bases lay between the germline ends. CDR3 length: 14 amino acids. The material was peripheral blood, obtained on day 0 of MenACWY control vaccination. The clonotype was recovered from an adult in good health. This chain connects TRBV6-5 to TRBJ1-2; perhaps TRBD1 as D (6 bases). CDR3 bases: TGTGCCAGCAGTTTCCCAACAGGGTTTGGTGGCTACACCTTC. Translation gives CASSFPTGFGGYTF.